This T cell receptor beta chain is drawn from a study of blood T cell repertoires in COVID-19. Study-level information: Sites in the United States, Italy and Spain provided acute and convalescent COVID-19 samples. T cells, B-cell-depleted T cells, or PBMCs supplied cDNA or gDNA.

This clone has ten or more counts. CDR3 size: 13 residues. Germline CDR1 MNHEY, CDR2 SVGAGI. The J segment lost 4 bases and the V segment lost 6 bases, leaving 6 bases of the junction unmatched. As processed by the authors: Reference gene primer amplification gave estimated nucleated cell counts. Here immunoSEQ multiplex PCR was the method, and the copy in TCRdb shows in-frame clones only, minus some. V and J calls and clone size are copied from that table; D and trimming were computed from the DNA. The sample includes some 82,000 clones, 90% to 95% of them seen just once. The genes are TRBV6-5 and TRBJ2-7; TRBD1 aligns across 7 bases. The sequenced sample consisted of peripheral blood. The receptor comes from a woman aged 45-65 years in a cohort sampled during active COVID-19. The CDR3 sequence is CASSLNRGYEQYF. CDR3 bases: TGTGCCAGCAGCCTAAACAGGGGTTACGAGCAGTACTTC.